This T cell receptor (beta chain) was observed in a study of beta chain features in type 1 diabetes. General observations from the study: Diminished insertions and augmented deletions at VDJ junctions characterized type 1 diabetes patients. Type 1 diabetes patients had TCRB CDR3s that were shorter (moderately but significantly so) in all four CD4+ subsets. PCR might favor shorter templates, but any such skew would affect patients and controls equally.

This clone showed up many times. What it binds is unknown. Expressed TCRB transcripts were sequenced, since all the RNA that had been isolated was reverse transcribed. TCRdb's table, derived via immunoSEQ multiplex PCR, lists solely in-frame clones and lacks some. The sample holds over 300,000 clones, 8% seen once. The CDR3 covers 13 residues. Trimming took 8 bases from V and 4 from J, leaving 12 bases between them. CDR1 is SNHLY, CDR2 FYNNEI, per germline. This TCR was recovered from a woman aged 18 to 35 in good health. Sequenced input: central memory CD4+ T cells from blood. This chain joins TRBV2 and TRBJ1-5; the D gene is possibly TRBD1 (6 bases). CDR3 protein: CASAGELNQPQHF. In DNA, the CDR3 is TGTGCCAGCGCAGGGGAGTTAAATCAGCCCCAGCATTTT. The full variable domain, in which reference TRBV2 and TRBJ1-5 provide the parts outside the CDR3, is EPEVTQTPSHQVTQMGQEVILRCVPISNHLYFYWYRQILGQKVEFLVSFYNNEISEKSEIFDDQFSVERPDGSNFTLKIRSTKLEDSAMYFCASAGELNQPQHFGDGTRLSIL.